This T cell receptor (beta chain) appears in the sequencing data of a study of siplizumab effects on memory and regulatory T cells. General study results and limits: Alloreactive clones mapping to unstimulated subsets formed only a minor fraction. The diversity of naive T cells seemed greater than that of memory cells, and their alloresponse contribution seemed major.

Note on this clone: Its antigen is not known.

CDR3 size: 12 residues. Germline CDR1 and CDR2: GTSNPN and SVGIG (reference sequence). Produced via immunoSEQ multiplex PCR; TCRdb's table is partial and in-frame only. The repertoire holds around 100,000 clones, with 91% as singletons. Sequencing was performed on CD4+ T cells sorted from blood. The receptor's source is a human donor in good health. V and J are TRBV30 and TRBJ2-7, with D perhaps being TRBD1 or TRBD2 (5 bases each). The CDR3 DNA sequence: TGTGCTGGTGAAGGCCCGGGACACGAGCAGTACTTC. This encodes CAGEGPGHEQYF.